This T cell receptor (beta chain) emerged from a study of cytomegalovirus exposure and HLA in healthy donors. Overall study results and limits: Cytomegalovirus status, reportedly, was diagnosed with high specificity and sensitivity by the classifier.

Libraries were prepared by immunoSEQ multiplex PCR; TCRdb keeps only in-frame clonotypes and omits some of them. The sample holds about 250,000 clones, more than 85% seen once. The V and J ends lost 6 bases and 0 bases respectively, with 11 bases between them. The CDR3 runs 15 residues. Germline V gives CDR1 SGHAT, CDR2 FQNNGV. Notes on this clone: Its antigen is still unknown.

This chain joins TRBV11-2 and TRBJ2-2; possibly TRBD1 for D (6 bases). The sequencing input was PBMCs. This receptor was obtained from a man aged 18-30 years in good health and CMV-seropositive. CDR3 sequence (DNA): TGTGCCAGCAGGTCAGGACAGTCGAACACCGGGGAGCTGTTTTTT. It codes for CASRSGQSNTGELFF. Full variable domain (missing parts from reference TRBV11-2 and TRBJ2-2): EAGVAQSPRYKIIEKRQSVAFWCNPISGHATLYWYQQILGQGPKLLIQFQNNGVVDDSQLPKDRFSAERLKGVDSTLKIQPAKLEDSAVYLCASRSGQSNTGELFFGEGSRLTVL.